The clone carrying this TCR beta chain appeared a few times. This entry comes from a study of blood T cell repertoires in COVID-19. About the study: Whether acute or convalescent, the COVID-19 samples came from the United States, Italy and Spain. T cells, B-cell-depleted T cells, or PBMCs provided the cDNA or gDNA that served as material.

The study drew participants aged about 18 to 89 years from some 23 US areas. Clinical history reported by participants formed the basis on which cohorts were assigned. V was pared by 5 bases and J by 8 bases, with 12 bases between. CDR1 and CDR2 (germline): GTSNPN, SVGIG (reference sequence). This CDR3 is built from 11 residues. Measured with immunoSEQ multiplex PCR; TCRdb has only the in-frame clones, and not every one. Of 200,000 to 250,000 clones in the sample, roughly four fifths were seen once. The gene calls are TRBV30 and TRBJ1-1; D call uncertain. This receptor was identified in a woman in her forties or fifties who had been exposed to COVID-19. What was sequenced was PBMCs or T cells enriched from blood (not recorded which). CDR3 amino acids: CAWARLEEAFF. CDR3 in DNA: TGTGCCTGGGCCCGACTGGAGGAAGCTTTCTTT.